This is a list of T cell receptor beta chains from one sample in a study of breast tumors, draining lymph nodes, adjacent tissues. Each CDR3 protein is one row after TCRdb ran MiXCR on the multiplex PCR reads. The repertoire holds about 140,000 distinct CDR3 sequences, with about 33% as singletons. Sequencing used axillary lymph node tissue. The source of these receptors is a female donor with breast cancer. Some clones in this sample may be carry-over from other donors' samples. The CDR3 runs from the conserved cysteine through the conserved F or W. D genes are given only for firm matches. A row's size may be missing; if present it is once, few, many or a size class.

V: TRBV7-2; J: TRBJ1-3; D: -; size: -; CDR3: CASSLMSGAYSGIPIYF; DNA: TGTGCCAGCAGCCTAATGAGTGGAGCCTATTCTGGAATCCCCATATATTTT
V: TRBV12-5; J: TRBJ2-1; D: -; size: -; CDR3: CASSPGGTVYDEQFF; DNA: TGTGCCAGCAGCCCGGGCGGGACAGTGTACGATGAGCAGTTCTTC
V: TRBV5-5; J: TRBJ2-5; D: TRBD1; size: many; CDR3: CASSLEGQGSGETQYF; DNA: TGTGCCAGCAGCTTGGAGGGACAGGGGTCGGGGGAGACCCAGTACTTC
V: TRBV7-6; J: TRBJ2-3; D: TRBD2; size: -; CDR3: CASSLGVIGGGATHTQYF; DNA: TGTGCCAGCAGCCTAGGAGTGATTGGCGGGGGGGCCACACATACGCAGTATTTT
V: TRBV12-3/TRBV12-4; J: TRBJ1-5; D: -; size: many; CDR3: CASSFSGQVGQPQHF; DNA: TGTGCCAGCAGTTTTTCAGGTCAGGTTGGGCAGCCCCAGCATTTT
V: TRBV12-3/TRBV12-4; J: TRBJ2-3; D: -; size: -; CDR3: CASRPGGTDTQYF; DNA: TGTGCCAGCAGACCAGGGGGGACAGATACGCAGTATTTT
V: TRBV2; J: TRBJ1-2; D: TRBD1; size: -; CDR3: CGGRDRGYGYTF; DNA: TGTGGAGGCCGGGACAGGGGCTATGGCTACACCTTC
V: TRBV6-5; J: TRBJ1-2; D: TRBD1; size: many; CDR3: CASSTGQSYGYTF; DNA: TGTGCCAGCAGCACGGGACAGTCCTATGGCTACACCTTC
V: TRBV4-1; J: TRBJ2-5; D: -; size: -; CDR3: CASRRTSETQYF; DNA: TGCGCCAGCCGCCGAACCTCGGAGACCCAGTACTTC
V: TRBV20-1; J: TRBJ1-1; D: -; size: -; CDR3: CSARVGGPAAFF; DNA: TGCAGTGCTAGGGTGGGAGGCCCCGCTGCTTTCTTT
V: TRBV28; J: TRBJ1-4; D: -; size: many; CDR3: CASSLGGITNEKLFF; DNA: TGTGCCAGCAGTTTAGGCGGGATCACTAATGAAAAACTGTTTTTT
V: TRBV6-2/TRBV6-3; J: TRBJ2-6; D: -; size: many; CDR3: CASSYSRGGSGANVLTF; DNA: TGTGCCAGCAGTTACTCGAGAGGGGGATCTGGGGCCAACGTCCTGACTTTC
V: TRBV30; J: TRBJ2-6; D: TRBD1; size: many; CDR3: CACDRAGANVLTF; DNA: TGTGCCTGCGACAGGGCTGGGGCCAACGTCCTGACTTTC
V: TRBV10-1; J: TRBJ2-3; D: -; size: -; CDR3: CASRKDSTDTQYF; DNA: TGCGCCAGCAGGAAGGACAGCACAGATACGCAGTATTTT
V: TRBV20-1; J: TRBJ2-3; D: TRBD1; size: -; CDR3: CSATVGQNTDTQYF; DNA: TGCAGTGCTACGGTGGGACAGAACACAGATACGCAGTATTTT
V: TRBV15; J: TRBJ2-6; D: -; size: -; CDR3: CATSHSLCPGANVLTF; DNA: TGTGCCACCAGCCACTCACTATGCCCGGGGGCCAACGTCCTGACTTTC
V: TRBV24-1; J: TRBJ2-7; D: -; size: many; CDR3: CATSVSGGHEQYF; DNA: TGTGCCACCAGTGTCAGTGGGGGCCACGAGCAGTACTTC
V: TRBV6-2/TRBV6-3; J: TRBJ1-6; D: TRBD1; size: many; CDR3: CASSTGGRPNSPLHF; DNA: TGTGCCAGCAGTACAGGGGGCAGACCTAATTCACCCCTCCACTTT
V: TRBV24-1; J: TRBJ2-2; D: -; size: many; CDR3: CATSDWTRDGGTGELFF; DNA: TGTGCCACCAGTGACTGGACCCGGGACGGAGGCACCGGGGAGCTGTTTTTT
V: TRBV12-3/TRBV12-4; J: TRBJ1-2; D: -; size: many; CDR3: CASSPGAGGYTF; DNA: TGTGCCAGCAGTCCCGGAGCGGGGGGCTACACCTTC
V: TRBV7-9; J: TRBJ2-1; D: -; size: -; CDR3: CASSFYICSARWSGTGDNEQFF; DNA: -
V: TRBV6-1; J: TRBJ1-2; D: -; size: many; CDR3: CASRGLDRRGYTF; DNA: TGTGCCAGCCGCGGGCTGGACCGAAGAGGCTACACCTTC
V: TRBV7-6; J: TRBJ1-2; D: -; size: many; CDR3: CASSLDRDNYGYTF; DNA: TGTGCCAGCAGCTTAGACAGGGATAACTATGGCTACACCTTC
V: TRBV19; J: TRBJ2-5; D: -; size: many; CDR3: CATRPGGGLETQYF; DNA: TGTGCCACCCGACCAGGGGGAGGGCTGGAGACCCAGTACTTC
V: TRBV9; J: TRBJ1-6; D: TRBD1; size: -; CDR3: CASSVGHGTGDSPLHF; DNA: TGTGCCAGCAGCGTAGGCCACGGGACAGGGGATTCACCCCTCCACTTT
V: TRBV15; J: TRBJ1-1; D: -; size: few; CDR3: CATSRGAWANTEAFF; DNA: TGTGCCACCAGCAGAGGTGCCTGGGCGAACACTGAAGCTTTCTTT
V: TRBV4-1; J: TRBJ2-7; D: -; size: many; CDR3: CATRGVGGGEQYF; DNA: TGCGCCACCCGGGGCGTGGGGGGCGGCGAGCAGTACTTC
V: TRBV11-2; J: TRBJ1-6; D: -; size: many; CDR3: CASSLGTPNSPLHF; DNA: TGTGCCAGCAGCTTAGGGACTCCAAATTCACCCCTCCACTTT
V: TRBV5-6; J: TRBJ2-5; D: TRBD1; size: once; CDR3: CASSPGQASGETQYF; DNA: TGTGCCAGCAGCCCCGGACAGGCGTCCGGGGAGACCCAGTACTTC
V: TRBV28; J: TRBJ1-4; D: -; size: many; CDR3: CASSLRTAQNEKLFF; DNA: TGTGCCAGCAGTCTTCGGACAGCCCAAAATGAAAAACTGTTTTTT
V: TRBV6-4; J: TRBJ2-3; D: TRBD2; size: -; CDR3: CASSAPGLVTDTQYF; DNA: TGTGCCAGCAGTGCTCCGGGACTAGTGACAGATACGCAGTATTTT
V: TRBV11-2; J: TRBJ2-7; D: -; size: -; CDR3: CASSPTRGIRGNEQYF; DNA: TGTGCCAGCAGCCCCACTCGGGGTATCCGGGGCAACGAGCAGTACTTC
V: TRBV20-1; J: TRBJ2-2; D: TRBD2; size: many; CDR3: CSARPAGGGTGELFF; DNA: TGCAGTGCTAGACCAGCGGGGGGTGGGACCGGGGAGCTGTTTTTT
V: TRBV4-1; J: TRBJ1-2; D: -; size: many; CDR3: CASSPPGAGLYGYTF; DNA: TGCGCCAGCAGCCCCCCAGGGGCAGGCCTCTATGGCTACACCTTC
V: TRBV7-8; J: TRBJ2-3; D: TRBD2; size: many; CDR3: CASSSGTSPDTQYF; DNA: TGTGCCAGCAGCTCCGGGACTAGCCCAGATACGCAGTATTTT
V: TRBV6-2/TRBV6-3; J: TRBJ1-2; D: -; size: few; CDR3: CASSHYGRGDGYTF; DNA: TGTGCCAGCAGTCACTACGGCAGGGGAGATGGCTACACCTTC
V: TRBV27; J: TRBJ1-2; D: TRBD1; size: few; CDR3: CASSTRTGLYGYTF; DNA: TGTGCCAGCAGTACCCGGACAGGGCTATATGGCTACACCTTC
V: TRBV6-5; J: TRBJ1-6; D: -; size: many; CDR3: CASTGQSSYNSPLHF; DNA: TGTGCCAGCACCGGCCAGAGCTCCTATAATTCACCCCTCCACTTT
V: TRBV6-1; J: TRBJ1-6; D: TRBD1; size: many; CDR3: CASRGTERFDNSPLHF; DNA: TGTGCCAGCAGGGGGACAGAACGATTCGATAATTCACCCCTCCACTTT
V: TRBV7-9; J: TRBJ2-2; D: TRBD1; size: many; CDR3: CASNRQGSGELFF; DNA: TGTGCCAGCAACCGACAGGGGTCCGGGGAGCTGTTTTTT
V: TRBV3-1; J: TRBJ2-5; D: -; size: many; CDR3: CASSQGFLGGRETQYF; DNA: TGTGCCAGCAGCCAAGGTTTCTTGGGGGGCCGAGAGACCCAGTACTTC
V: TRBV3-1; J: TRBJ2-2; D: -; size: -; CDR3: CASSQLTPAGELLF; DNA: TGTGCCAGCAGCCAACTTACCCCAGCCGGGGAGCTGCTTTTT
V: TRBV13; J: TRBJ1-2; D: TRBD1; size: many; CDR3: CASSSFQGVGYGYTF; DNA: TGTGCCAGCAGCTCCTTTCAGGGGGTGGGCTATGGCTACACCTTC
V: TRBV6-2/TRBV6-3; J: TRBJ1-2; D: -; size: many; CDR3: CASSRTENYGYTF; DNA: TGTGCCAGCAGCCGGACAGAGAACTATGGCTACACCTTC
V: TRBV5-4; J: TRBJ2-7; D: -; size: many; CDR3: CASSLGLSSYEQYF; DNA: TGTGCCAGCAGCTTGGGTTTGAGCTCCTACGAGCAGTACTTC
V: TRBV4-1; J: TRBJ2-2; D: TRBD1; size: many; CDR3: CASSQPTGAANTGELFF; DNA: TGCGCCAGCAGCCAGCCAACAGGGGCGGCGAACACCGGGGAGCTGTTTTTT
V: TRBV11-3; J: TRBJ2-5; D: TRBD2; size: -; CDR3: CASSLGAGGQWTQYF; DNA: TGTGCCAGCAGCTTAGGAGCGGGGGGTCAGTGGACCCAGTACTTC
V: TRBV6-5; J: TRBJ1-1; D: TRBD1; size: -; CDR3: CASSPQAGGGWGMNTEAFF; DNA: TGTGCCAGCAGTCCCCAAGCAGGGGGTGGGTGGGGAATGAACACTGAAGCTTTCTTT
V: TRBV7-2; J: TRBJ2-4; D: TRBD1; size: many; CDR3: CASSLGTGSAKNIQYF; DNA: TGTGCCAGCAGCTTAGGGACAGGGTCGGCCAAAAACATTCAGTACTTC
V: TRBV18; J: TRBJ2-1; D: -; size: few; CDR3: CASSPSYSSYSYNEQFF; DNA: TGTGCCAGCTCACCAAGCTATTCGAGTTATTCCTACAATGAGCAGTTCTTC
V: TRBV7-9; J: TRBJ1-6; D: -; size: many; CDR3: CASSMDNSLLHF; DNA: TGTGCCAGCAGTATGGATAATTCACTCCTCCACTTT